This T cell receptor beta chain was captured by sequencing in a study of shared clonotypes between healthy human individuals. Positively selected for CCR7, the CD45RO-negative cells used as naive CD8 cells excluded terminally differentiated effector memory CD45RA+ cells. Adults of Caucasian background living in Nashville, Tennessee made up all donors. The germline gives CDR1 MNHEY, CDR2 SMNVEV (reference sequence). The CDR3 runs to 16 residues. Trimming at V came to 3 bases and at J to 4 bases, leaving 8 bases not matched to a gene. Libraries were prepared by immunoSEQ multiplex PCR; TCRdb keeps only in-frame clonotypes and omits some of them. The sample lists some 740,000 clones, 80% to 95% occurring once.

The receptor's source is a man aged 30 to 39 in good health. The sequenced material came from naive CD8+ T cells sorted from blood. The genes are TRBV27 and TRBJ2-3; 9 bases are shared with TRBD2. In DNA form, the CDR3 reads TGTGCCAGCAGTTTCATGGCGGGAGGGCCCCCAGATACGCAGTATTTT. This sequence encodes CASSFMAGGPPDTQYF.